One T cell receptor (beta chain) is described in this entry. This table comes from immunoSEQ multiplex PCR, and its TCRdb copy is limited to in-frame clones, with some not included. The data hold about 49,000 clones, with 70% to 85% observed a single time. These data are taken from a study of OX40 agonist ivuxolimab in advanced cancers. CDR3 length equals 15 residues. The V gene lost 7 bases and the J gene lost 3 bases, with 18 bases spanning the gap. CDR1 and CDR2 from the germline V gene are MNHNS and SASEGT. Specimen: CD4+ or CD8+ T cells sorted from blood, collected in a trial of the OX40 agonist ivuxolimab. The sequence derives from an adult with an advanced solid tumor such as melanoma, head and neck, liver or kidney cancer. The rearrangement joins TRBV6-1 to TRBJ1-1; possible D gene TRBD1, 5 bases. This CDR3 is CASTEGRDGDTEAFF. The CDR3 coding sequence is TGTGCCAGCACCGAAGGGAGGGACGGGGACACTGAAGCTTTCTTT.